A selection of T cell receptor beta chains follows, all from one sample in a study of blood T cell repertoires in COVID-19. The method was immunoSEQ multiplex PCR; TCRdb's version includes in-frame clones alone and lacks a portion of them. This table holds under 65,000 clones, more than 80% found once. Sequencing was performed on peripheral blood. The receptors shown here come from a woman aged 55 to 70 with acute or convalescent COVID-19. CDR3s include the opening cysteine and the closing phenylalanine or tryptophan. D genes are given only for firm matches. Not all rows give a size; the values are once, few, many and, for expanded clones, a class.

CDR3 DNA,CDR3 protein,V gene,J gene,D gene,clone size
TGCGCCAGCAGCTTGGGGACATTTGGCTACACCTTC,CASSLGTFGYTF,TRBV5-1,TRBJ1-2,NA,NA
TGTGCCAGCAGTGAAAACGGGGGGGCAGTCTACAATGAGCAGTTCTTC,CASSENGGAVYNEQFF,TRBV6-1,TRBJ2-1,TRBD2,NA
TGTGCCAGCAGCCAAGGCCCTGGAGACACAGATACGCAGTATTTT,CASSQGPGDTDTQYF,TRBV4-2,TRBJ2-3,NA,once
TGTGCCAGCAGTCCCGGGACAGGGGTTACTGAAGCTTTCTTT,CASSPGTGVTEAFF,TRBV2,TRBJ1-1,TRBD1,NA
TGTGCCAGCCTTCGGTTAGCGGGAGCTACCGGGGAGCTGTTTTTT,CASLRLAGATGELFF,TRBV28,TRBJ2-2,TRBD2,NA
TGTGCTAGTGCCAAAACAGCGAACACCGGGGAGCTGTTTTTT,CASAKTANTGELFF,TRBV12-5,TRBJ2-2,NA,NA
TGTGCCAGCAGCCCCGCTAGGGAGGGGATGGGTTACTATGGCTACACCTTC,CASSPAREGMGYYGYTF,TRBV7-2,TRBJ1-2,NA,few
TGTGCCAGCAGCCAAGAACCTGCGACTAGCACAGATACGCAGTATTTT,CASSQEPATSTDTQYF,TRBV4-2,TRBJ2-3,NA,once
TGTGCCAGTAGTATCCCCTGGGGCCCATCTAACTATGGCTACACCTTC,CASSIPWGPSNYGYTF,TRBV19,TRBJ1-2,NA,NA
TGCGCCAGCAGCTTGGGTTCTTATGGCTACACCTTC,CASSLGSYGYTF,TRBV5-1,TRBJ1-2,NA,NA
TGTGCCACCAGCAGAGGAGGGTTGTGGGAAAAACTGTTTTTT,CATSRGGLWEKLFF,TRBV15,TRBJ1-4,NA,NA
TGCGCCAGCAGTCAGCCTAGCGGGAGGGCCGTCTACAATGAGCAGTTCTTC,CASSQPSGRAVYNEQFF,TRBV4-1,TRBJ2-1,TRBD2,NA
TGTGCCAGCAGTTTATGGGACAGAAATTCACCCCTCCACTTT,CASSLWDRNSPLHF,TRBV28,TRBJ1-6,NA,NA
TGTGCCATCAGTACTGGACAGGCTATGAACACTGAAGCTTTCTTT,CAISTGQAMNTEAFF,TRBV10-3,TRBJ1-1,TRBD1,NA
TGTGCCACAACTAGCGGGAGGTTCGATGAGCAGTTCTTC,CATTSGRFDEQFF,TRBV24-1,TRBJ2-1,TRBD2,NA
TGTGCCAGCAGTTGGTGGGGAGGGGGCTACACCTTC,CASSWWGGGYTF,TRBV28,TRBJ1-2,NA,NA
TGTGCCAGCAGCGAGTCGGGGAATTCACCCCTCCACTTT,CASSESGNSPLHF,TRBV6-4,TRBJ1-6,NA,NA
TGCAGCGTGACAGTTAACTATGGCTACACCTTC,CSVTVNYGYTF,TRBV29-1,TRBJ1-2,NA,NA
TGTGCCAGCAGCCCCAGTTCTTACGAGCAGTACTTC,CASSPSSYEQYF,TRBV7-9,TRBJ2-7,NA,few
TGTGCCAGCAGTTACCCCCGGACAGCCCTAAGCACTGAAGCTTTCTTT,CASSYPRTALSTEAFF,TRBV6-5,TRBJ1-1,NA,NA
TGTGCCAGCAGCCGCCGAGGACAGGACTCCTACGAGCAGTACTTC,CASSRRGQDSYEQYF,TRBV5-8,TRBJ2-7,TRBD1,NA
TGTGCCAGCAGTGCAGCAGGTAGCACAGATACGCAGTATTTT,CASSAAGSTDTQYF,TRBV25-1,TRBJ2-3,NA,NA
TGTGCCAGCAGCTTAGCCGGGACTCCGCCTATAGCTTTCTTT,CASSLAGTPPIAFF,TRBV7-2,TRBJ1-1,NA,NA
TGCAGCGTTGTACGGGCAGGGGTGACCTATGGCTACACCTTC,CSVVRAGVTYGYTF,TRBV29-1,TRBJ1-2,NA,few
TGTGCCACCAGTGGAAAGCGGCTCAATGAGCAGTTCTTC,CATSGKRLNEQFF,TRBV24-1,TRBJ2-1,NA,NA
TGTGCCAGCAGCGCAGACACCTTTAATTCACCCCTCCACTTT,CASSADTFNSPLHF,TRBV9,TRBJ1-6,NA,NA
TGTGCTAGTGGTCATAGCGGGGGGGACAATGAGCAGTTCTTC,CASGHSGGDNEQFF,TRBV12-5,TRBJ2-1,TRBD2,NA
TGTGCCAGCAGAAGACAGCTCTATGGCTACACCTTC,CASRRQLYGYTF,TRBV2,TRBJ1-2,NA,NA
TGTGCCAGCAGCCAAGCGGCAGGTGGGAGCACTGAAGCTTTCTTT,CASSQAAGGSTEAFF,TRBV3-1/TRBV3-2,TRBJ1-1,NA,few
TGTGCCAGCAGTTATGGACAGGGAAACAATCAGCCCCAGCATTTT,CASSYGQGNNQPQHF,TRBV2,TRBJ1-5,TRBD1,NA
TGTGCCAGCGGGACTAGCGGGTCAAGGCGGGGAGATACGCAGTATTTT,CASGTSGSRRGDTQYF,TRBV5-4,TRBJ2-3,TRBD2,NA
TGTGCCAGCAGCTTGGTCGGTCACTCCCAAGAGACCCAGTACTTC,CASSLVGHSQETQYF,TRBV5-4,TRBJ2-5,NA,NA
TGTGCCAGCAGCCCCGGGACAATTGGCTACGAGCAGTACTTC,CASSPGTIGYEQYF,TRBV7-9,TRBJ2-7,NA,NA
TGTGCCAGCAGCTCGGACCAGAGGGGGATTCAGTACTTC,CASSSDQRGIQYF,TRBV11-2,TRBJ2-4,NA,NA
TGTGCCAGCAGTGATCTACGGACAGGGGGTTCACCCCTCCACTTT,CASSDLRTGGSPLHF,TRBV6-1,TRBJ1-6,TRBD1,NA
TGTGCCAGCAGCCAAGGACAGTCCTCCTACGAGCAGTACTTC,CASSQGQSSYEQYF,TRBV5-5,TRBJ2-7,NA,NA
TGTGCCAGCAGCACCACGACTAGCGGGAACACCGGGGAGCTGTTTTTT,CASSTTTSGNTGELFF,TRBV7-8,TRBJ2-2,TRBD2,NA
TGTGCCAGCAGATCGAACTATGGCTACACCTTC,CASRSNYGYTF,TRBV28,TRBJ1-2,NA,NA
TGTGCCAGCAGTCCAAGAGGAGACCACGAGCAGTACTTC,CASSPRGDHEQYF,TRBV6-5,TRBJ2-7,NA,NA
TGTGCCAGCAGTTATTCGGAGCAGAACCCCTATAGCAATCAGCCCCAGCATTTT,CASSYSEQNPYSNQPQHF,TRBV6-2/TRBV6-3,TRBJ1-5,NA,few
TGCAGCGTTGTACCACAGGGGAGAACAGATACGCAGTATTTT,CSVVPQGRTDTQYF,TRBV29-1,TRBJ2-3,TRBD1,NA
TGTGCCTGGAGTGTACAGGGAAGCTCCTACGAGCAGTACTTC,CAWSVQGSSYEQYF,TRBV30,TRBJ2-7,NA,few
TGTGCCAGCAGAGGGACTAGCGGGAGGGTTTACAATGAGCAGTTCTTC,CASRGTSGRVYNEQFF,TRBV7-2,TRBJ2-1,TRBD2,NA
TGTGCCAGCAGTCGACAGGTAAGGAGCGCGGCTTTCTTT,CASSRQVRSAAFF,TRBV6-5,TRBJ1-1,NA,NA
TGTGCTTTCGGGTCCTACAATGAGCAGTTCTTC,CAFGSYNEQFF,TRBV30,TRBJ2-1,NA,NA
TGCGCCAGCAGCCAAGAAGGGGCAGGGGGCTTGACTGAAGCTTTCTTT,CASSQEGAGGLTEAFF,TRBV4-1,TRBJ1-1,TRBD1,NA
TGTGCCAGCAGCCCGTTGACTAGCGGGAGAAGAAATGAGCAGTTCTTC,CASSPLTSGRRNEQFF,TRBV5-4,TRBJ2-1,TRBD2,NA
TGTGCCAGCAGCTTCTGGGACAGGGTCTACGAGCAGTACTTC,CASSFWDRVYEQYF,TRBV7-9,TRBJ2-7,TRBD1,NA
TGTGCCAGCAGCTTAATCCGCCGGGAGGGCCCCTACGAGCAGTACTTC,CASSLIRREGPYEQYF,TRBV11-2,TRBJ2-7,TRBD2,NA
TGTGCCATCAGTGAGTCAATGCGGGAGTTGCGAAGTGAGCAGTTCTTC,CAISESMRELRSEQFF,TRBV10-3,TRBJ2-1,TRBD2,NA
TGTGCCAGCACCTCCAAGGACAGGGAGGAGACCCAGTACTTC,CASTSKDREETQYF,TRBV3-1/TRBV3-2,TRBJ2-5,TRBD1,once
TGTGCCAGCTCACCAGCCGGTAATAATTCACCCCTCCACTTT,CASSPAGNNSPLHF,TRBV18,TRBJ1-6,NA,NA
TGCAGCGTTGGGGGGACAGGGGGCAATCAGCCCCAGCATTTT,CSVGGTGGNQPQHF,TRBV29-1,TRBJ1-5,TRBD1,once
TGTGCCAGCTCACTTACGACAGATGCGGGAAACACCATATATTTT,CASSLTTDAGNTIYF,TRBV18,TRBJ1-3,NA,NA
TGTGCCACCTTTGACAGCGTTTCTAGCTCCTACGAGCAGTACTTC,CATFDSVSSSYEQYF,TRBV6-5,TRBJ2-7,NA,NA
TGTGCCAGCAGTCATTCAAAGTTCGGACAAAACACTGAAGCTTTCTTT,CASSHSKFGQNTEAFF,TRBV27,TRBJ1-1,NA,NA